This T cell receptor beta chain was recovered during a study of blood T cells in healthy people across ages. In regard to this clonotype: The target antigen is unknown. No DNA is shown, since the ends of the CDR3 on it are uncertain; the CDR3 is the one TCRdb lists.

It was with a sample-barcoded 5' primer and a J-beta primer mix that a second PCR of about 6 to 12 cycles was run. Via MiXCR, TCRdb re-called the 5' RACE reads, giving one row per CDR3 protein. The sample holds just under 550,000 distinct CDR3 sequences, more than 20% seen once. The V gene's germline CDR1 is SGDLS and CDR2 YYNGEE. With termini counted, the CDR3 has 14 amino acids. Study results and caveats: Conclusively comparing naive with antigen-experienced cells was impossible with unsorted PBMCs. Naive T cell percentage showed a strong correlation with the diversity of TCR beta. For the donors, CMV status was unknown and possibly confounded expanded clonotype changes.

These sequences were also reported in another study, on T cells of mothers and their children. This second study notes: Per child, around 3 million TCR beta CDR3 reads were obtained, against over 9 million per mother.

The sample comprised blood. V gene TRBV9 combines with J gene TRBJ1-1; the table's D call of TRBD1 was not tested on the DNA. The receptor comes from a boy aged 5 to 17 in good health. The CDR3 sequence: CASSVAGGSTEAFF.